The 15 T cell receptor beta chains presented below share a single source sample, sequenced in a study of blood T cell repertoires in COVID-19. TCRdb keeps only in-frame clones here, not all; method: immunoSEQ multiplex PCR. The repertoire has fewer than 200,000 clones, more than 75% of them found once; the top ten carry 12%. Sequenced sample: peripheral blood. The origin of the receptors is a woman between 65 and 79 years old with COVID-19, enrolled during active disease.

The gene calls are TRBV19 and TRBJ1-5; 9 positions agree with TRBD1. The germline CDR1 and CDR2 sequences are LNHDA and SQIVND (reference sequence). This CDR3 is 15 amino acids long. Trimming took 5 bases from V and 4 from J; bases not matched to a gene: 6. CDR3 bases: TGTGCCAGTAGTCGTAGGACAGGGGAAAATCAGCCCCAGCATTTT. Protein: CASSRRTGENQPQHF.

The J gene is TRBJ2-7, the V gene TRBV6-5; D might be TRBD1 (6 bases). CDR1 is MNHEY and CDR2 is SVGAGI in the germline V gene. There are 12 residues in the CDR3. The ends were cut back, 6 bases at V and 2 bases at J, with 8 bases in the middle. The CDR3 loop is CASSRDTYEQYF. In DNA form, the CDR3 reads TGTGCCAGCAGCCGGGACACCTACGAGCAGTACTTC.

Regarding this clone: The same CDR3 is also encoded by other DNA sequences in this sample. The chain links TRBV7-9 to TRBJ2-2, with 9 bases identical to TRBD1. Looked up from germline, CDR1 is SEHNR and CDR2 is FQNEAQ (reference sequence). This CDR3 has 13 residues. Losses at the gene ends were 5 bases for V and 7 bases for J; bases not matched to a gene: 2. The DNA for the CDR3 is TGTGCCAGCAGCCGACAGGGGGTCGGGGAGCTGTTTTTT. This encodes CASSRQGVGELFF.

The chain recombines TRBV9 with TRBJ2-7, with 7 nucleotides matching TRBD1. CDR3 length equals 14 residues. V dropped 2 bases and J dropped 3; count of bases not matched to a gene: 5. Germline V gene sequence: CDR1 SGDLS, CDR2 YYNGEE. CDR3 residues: CASSVASGGYEQYF. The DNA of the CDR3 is TGTGCCAGCAGCGTTGCGTCAGGGGGCTACGAGCAGTACTTC. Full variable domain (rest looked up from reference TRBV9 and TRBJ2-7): DSGVTQTPKHLITATGQRVTLRCSPRSGDLSVYWYQQSLDQGLQFLIQYYNGEERAKGNILERFSAQQFPDLHSELNLSSLELGDSALYFCASSVASGGYEQYFGPGTRLTVT.

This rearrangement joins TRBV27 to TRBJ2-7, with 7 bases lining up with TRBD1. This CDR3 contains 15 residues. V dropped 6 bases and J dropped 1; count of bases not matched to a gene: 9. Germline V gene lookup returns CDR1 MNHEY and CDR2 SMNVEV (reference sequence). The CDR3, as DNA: TGTGCCAGCAGGCTTTACTTCAGGGGGTCCTACGAGCAGTACTTC. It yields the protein CASRLYFRGSYEQYF.

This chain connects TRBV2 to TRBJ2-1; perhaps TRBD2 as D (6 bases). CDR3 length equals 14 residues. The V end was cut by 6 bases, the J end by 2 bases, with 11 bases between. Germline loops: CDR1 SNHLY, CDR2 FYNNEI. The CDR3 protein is CASSRDSTYNEQFF. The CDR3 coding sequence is TGTGCCAGCAGCCGGGACTCCACCTACAATGAGCAGTTCTTC.

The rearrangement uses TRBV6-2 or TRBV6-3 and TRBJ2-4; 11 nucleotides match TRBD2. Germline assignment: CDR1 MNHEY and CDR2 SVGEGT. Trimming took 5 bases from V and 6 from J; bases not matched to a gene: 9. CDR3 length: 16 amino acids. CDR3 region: CASSLHTSGSLNIQYF. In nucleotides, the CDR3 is TGTGCCAGCAGTCTACACACTAGCGGGAGTTTAAACATTCAGTACTTC.

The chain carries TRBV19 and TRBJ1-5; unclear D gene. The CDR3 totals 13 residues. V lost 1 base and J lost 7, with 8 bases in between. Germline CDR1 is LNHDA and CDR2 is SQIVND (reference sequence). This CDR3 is CASSIGRGQPQHF. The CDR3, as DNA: TGTGCCAGTAGTATAGGCAGAGGCCAGCCCCAGCATTTT. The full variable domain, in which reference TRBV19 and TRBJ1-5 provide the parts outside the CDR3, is DGGITQSPKYLFRKEGQNVTLSCEQNLNHDAMYWYRQDPGQGLRLIYYSQIVNDFQKGDIAEGYSVSREKKESFPLTVTSAQKNPTAFYLCASSIGRGQPQHFGDGTRLSIL.

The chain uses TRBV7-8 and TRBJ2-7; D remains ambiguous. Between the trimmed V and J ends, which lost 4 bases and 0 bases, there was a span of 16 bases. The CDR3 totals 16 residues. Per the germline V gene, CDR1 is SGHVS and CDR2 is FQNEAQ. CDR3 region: CASSSESAVGSYEQYF. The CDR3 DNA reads TGTGCCAGCAGCTCCGAATCGGCGGTGGGCTCCTACGAGCAGTACTTC.

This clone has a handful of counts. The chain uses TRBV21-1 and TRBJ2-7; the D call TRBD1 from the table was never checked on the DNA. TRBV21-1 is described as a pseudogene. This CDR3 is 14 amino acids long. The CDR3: CASSPGQGSYEQYF. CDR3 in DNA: TGTGCCAGCAGCCCGGGACAGGGTTCCTACGAGCAGTACTTC.

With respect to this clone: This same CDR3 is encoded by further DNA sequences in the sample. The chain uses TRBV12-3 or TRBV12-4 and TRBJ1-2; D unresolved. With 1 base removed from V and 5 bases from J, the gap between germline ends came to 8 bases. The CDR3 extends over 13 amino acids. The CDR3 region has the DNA TGTGCCAGCAGTTTAGGAGGAGGGTATGGCTACACCTTC. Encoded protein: CASSLGGGYGYTF.

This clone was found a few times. The CDR3 DNA reads TGTGCCGGAGGTGGAAACACCATATATTTT. It specifies CAGGGNTIYF. This sequence joins TRBV30 and TRBJ1-3; D gene unclear. V was clipped by 8 bases and J by 3 bases, with 5 bases between them. Germline V lookup: CDR1 GTSNPN, CDR2 SVGIG (reference sequence). This CDR3 spans 10 amino acids. The entire variable domain, with the rest obtained from reference TRBV30 and TRBJ1-3, is as follows: SQTIHQWPATLVQPVGSPLSLECTVEGTSNPNLYWYRQAAGRGLQLLFYSVGIGQISSEVPQNLSASRPQDRQFILSSKKLLLSDSGFYLCAGGGNTIYFGEGSWLTVV.

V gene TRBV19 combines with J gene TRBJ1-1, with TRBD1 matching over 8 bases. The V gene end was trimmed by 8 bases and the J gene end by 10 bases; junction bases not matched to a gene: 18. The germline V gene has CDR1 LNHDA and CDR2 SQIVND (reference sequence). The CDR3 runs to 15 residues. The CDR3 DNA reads TGTGCCAGTGTCCGGACAGGGCCAGGGTTTGGGGGAGCTTTCTTT. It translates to CASVRTGPGFGGAFF.

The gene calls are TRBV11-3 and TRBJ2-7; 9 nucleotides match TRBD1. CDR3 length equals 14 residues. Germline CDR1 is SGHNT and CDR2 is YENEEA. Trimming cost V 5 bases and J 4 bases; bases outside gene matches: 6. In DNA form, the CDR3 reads TGTGCCAGCAGCAAGCGGACAGGGGTTTACGAGCAGTACTTC. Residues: CASSKRTGVYEQYF.

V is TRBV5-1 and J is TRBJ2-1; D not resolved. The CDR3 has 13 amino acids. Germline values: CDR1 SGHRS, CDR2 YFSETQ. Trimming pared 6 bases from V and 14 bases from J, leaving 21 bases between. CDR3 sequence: CASKFGSDYLEFF. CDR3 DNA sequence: TGCGCCAGCAAGTTTGGCAGCGATTATCTTGAGTTCTTC.